This T cell receptor (beta chain) was sequenced in a study of CD8 T cells in Susac syndrome. After extraction with the RNeasy kit, roughly 0.5 to 1 ug of the RNA was reverse transcribed using random hexamers. Amplification of TCR beta CDR3 spanned 54 Vbeta and 13 Jbeta via immunoSEQ multiplex PCR. TCRdb reprocessed the immunoSEQ multiplex PCR reads with MiXCR, giving one entry per CDR3 protein. The table includes approximately 70,000 distinct CDR3 sequences, just over 95% detected once. Trimming left V 0 bases short and J 7 bases short, with 7 bases between. Germline-derived CDR1 and CDR2 are SEHNR and FQNEAQ (reference sequence). This CDR3 contains 13 residues. Those who served as multiple sclerosis controls were treatment-naive patients with stable or active relapsing-remitting disease.

The sample taken for sequencing was CD4+ T cells from PBMCs. The TCR sequence derives from a human donor with multiple sclerosis. J is TRBJ2-1 and V is TRBV7-9; D remains ambiguous. In DNA, the CDR3 is TGTGCCAGCAGCTTAGCCGGTGGGAATGAGCAGTTCTTC. This sequence encodes CASSLAGGNEQFF.